This T cell receptor (beta chain) is from a study of T cell responses to AZD1222 COVID-19 vaccine. This clone was seen only once. Its antigen remains unknown. Study observations and caveats: Spike-specific TCR breadth and depth both grew after two AZD1222 doses. Epitopes outside B.1.351 and B.1.1.7 mutated regions reportedly drew nearly half of spike TCRs. White British people made up most donors, females outnumbered males, and clonal diversity was possibly underestimated. The study sampled repertoires only after the peak T cell response.

The CDR3 runs to 13 residues. Libraries were prepared by immunoSEQ multiplex PCR; TCRdb keeps only in-frame clonotypes and omits some of them. Of some 98,000 clones listed, about 88% are singletons. The clonotype comes from an adult in good health. The chain uses TRBV1 and TRBJ2-1. TRBV1 constitutes a pseudogene. The starting material was peripheral blood, obtained on day 0 of AZD1222 vaccination. The DNA for the CDR3 is TGCACCAGCAGCCCTTCGGGGACCCGTCGTAAGTTCTTC. It specifies CTSSPSGTRRKFF.